The clone carrying this TCR beta chain was seen a handful of times. The CDR3 covers 14 residues. Germline V CDR1 and CDR2: WNHNN, SYGVQD (reference sequence). Trimming stripped 2 bases from V and 4 bases from J, with 10 bases between. Each single cDNA molecule received a unique molecular identifier. TCRdb called the 5' RACE reads again in MiXCR, with one record for every CDR3 protein. The table lists about 98,000 distinct CDR3 sequences, roughly 13% of them singletons. The record originates from a study of early T cells in non-severe SARS-CoV-2 infection. The chain couples TRBV10-1 to TRBJ2-3; weak D call: TRBD1 (5 bases). Source material: whole blood. This TCR came from an adult who was a healthcare worker with PCR-confirmed SARS-CoV-2 infection or an uninfected control (not recorded which). In nucleotides, the CDR3 is TGCGCCAGCAGTGAGAGGGGCAGACCAGATACGCAGTATTTT. Translated, it gives CASSERGRPDTQYF.